This T cell receptor (beta chain) was observed in a study of Ad26.COV2.S vaccination and SARS-CoV-2 variants. Study-wide background: Participant was drawn from the COV1001 Ad26.COV2.S trial arm. Study-level points and caveats: Spike-specific TCR breadth ran higher among vaccine recipients than placebo recipients.

Remarks on this clone: No antigen is known for it.

CDR3 size: 17 residues. After removal of 0 bases from V and 4 bases from J, the junction contained 9 bases not matched to a gene. Germline-derived CDR1 and CDR2 are LGHNA and YSLEER. This table comes from immunoSEQ multiplex PCR, and its TCRdb copy is limited to in-frame clones, with some not included. The sample carries fewer than 900,000 clones, around 92% recorded once. Treatment noted: some 20 received Ad26.COV2.S at low or high dose, single or two shots; roughly five received placebo; per-sample allocation not given. It was on day 63 after the first vaccine or placebo injection that samples were taken. Within Boston, the person who donated was an adult of 18-55 years.

This chain uses TRBV4-3 with TRBJ2-3; 8 nucleotides line up with TRBD2. This receptor was obtained from a person aged 18-65 years who received the Ad26.COV2.S COVID-19 vaccine or a placebo. Sequenced here: peripheral blood, sampled in a trial of Ad26.COV2.S vaccine versus placebo. CDR3 sequence (DNA): TGCGCCAGCAGCCAAGATCTTGGTCGGGGGGGCGCAGATACGCAGTATTTT. Translated, it gives CASSQDLGRGGADTQYF.